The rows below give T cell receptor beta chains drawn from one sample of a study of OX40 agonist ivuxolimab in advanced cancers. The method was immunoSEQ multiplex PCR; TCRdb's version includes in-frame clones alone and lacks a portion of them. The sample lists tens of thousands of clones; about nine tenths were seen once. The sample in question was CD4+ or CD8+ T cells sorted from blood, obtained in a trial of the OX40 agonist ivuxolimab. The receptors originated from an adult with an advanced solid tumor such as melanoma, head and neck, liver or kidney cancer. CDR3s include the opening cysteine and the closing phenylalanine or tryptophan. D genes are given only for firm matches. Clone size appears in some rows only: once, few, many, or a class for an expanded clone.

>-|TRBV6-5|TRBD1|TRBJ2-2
TGTGCCAGCAGTCCCGGAAGGGGGCTTGGCGGGGAGCTGTTTTTT
CASSPGRGLGGELFF
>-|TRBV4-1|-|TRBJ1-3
TGCGCCAGCAGCCAAGATACGGTAGCTGGAAACACCATATATTTT
CASSQDTVAGNTIYF
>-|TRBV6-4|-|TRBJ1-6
TGTGCCAGCAGTGACGGAGGGACGGGTAATTCACCCCTCCACTTT
CASSDGGTGNSPLHF
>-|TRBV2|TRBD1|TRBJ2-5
TGTGCCAGCACCCCGACAGGGTACCAAGAGACCCAGTACTTC
CASTPTGYQETQYF
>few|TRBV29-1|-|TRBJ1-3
TGCAGCGTTGAACAGGACTGGAGCGGCATCGGGGGAAACACCATATATTTT
CSVEQDWSGIGGNTIYF
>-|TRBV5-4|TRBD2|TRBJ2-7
TGTGCCAGCAGGAGTAGCGGGACTCTTACCTACGAGCAGTACTTC
CASRSSGTLTYEQYF
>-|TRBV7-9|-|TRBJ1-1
TGTGCCAGCAGCTTAAGTCCCACTGAAGCTTTCTTT
CASSLSPTEAFF
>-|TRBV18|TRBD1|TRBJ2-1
TGTGCCAGCTCCCCCGGGACAGGGCCTGAGCAGTTCTTC
CASSPGTGPEQFF
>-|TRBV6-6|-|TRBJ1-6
TGTGCCAGCAGCAGAGGAACGCGTGGATCACCCCTCCACTTT
CASSRGTRGSPLHF
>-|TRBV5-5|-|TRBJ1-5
TGTGCCAGCAGCCAGGGAACCATTAATCAGCCCCAGCATTTT
CASSQGTINQPQHF
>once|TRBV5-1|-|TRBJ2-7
TGCGCCAGCAGCTTCGATGGACTAAATAATGCCTACGAGCAGTACTTC
CASSFDGLNNAYEQYF
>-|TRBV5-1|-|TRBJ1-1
TGCGCCAGCAGCTCCTGGGCGGGGGGCACTGAAGCTTTCTTT
CASSSWAGGTEAFF
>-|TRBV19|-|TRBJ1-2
TGTGCCAGTAGTATGGCACAAGCCAAACCCTATGGCTACACCTTC
CASSMAQAKPYGYTF
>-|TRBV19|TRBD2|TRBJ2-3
TGTGCCAGTAGTATAGGTCGGACTAGTTTTACGCAGTATTTT
CASSIGRTSFTQYF
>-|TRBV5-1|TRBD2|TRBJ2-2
TGCGCCAGCAGCTTGGTTCCGGGAGGGACCGGGGAGCTGTTTTTT
CASSLVPGGTGELFF
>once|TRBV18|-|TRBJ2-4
TGTGCCAGCTCTCCGGATTTAGCCAAAAACATTCAGTACTTC
CASSPDLAKNIQYF
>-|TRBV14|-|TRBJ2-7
TGTGCCAGCAGCCAAGGCCCCATAGCTGGCGAGCAGTACTTC
CASSQGPIAGEQYF
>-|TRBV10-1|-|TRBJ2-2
TGCGCCAGCAGTGAGCTTTCGGGGGCCACCGGGGAGCTGTTTTTT
CASSELSGATGELFF
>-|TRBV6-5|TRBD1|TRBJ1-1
TGTGCCAGCAGTTACTCGAATCAGGGGGCCACTGAAGCTTTCTTT
CASSYSNQGATEAFF
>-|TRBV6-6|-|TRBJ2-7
TGTGCCAGCAGTTACTCGAGGTTCCAGTACTTC
CASSYSRFQYF
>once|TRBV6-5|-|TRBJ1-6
TGTGCCAGCAGTTACGTTGGTAATTCACCCCTCCACTTT
CASSYVGNSPLHF
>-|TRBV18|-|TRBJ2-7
TGTGCCAGCTCACCTCCCACCGGGACGGGCAACTACGAGCAGTACTTC
CASSPPTGTGNYEQYF
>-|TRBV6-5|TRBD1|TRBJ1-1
TGTGCCAGCAGTTACTCCGGGACAGTGACTGAAGCTTTCTTT
CASSYSGTVTEAFF
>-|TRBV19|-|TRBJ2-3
TGTGCCAGTAGTGCGGACAGTGAGGTTCCTACGCAGTATTTT
CASSADSEVPTQYF
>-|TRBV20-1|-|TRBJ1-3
TGCAGTGCTCCTGGGGAGCACACCATATATTTT
CSAPGEHTIYF
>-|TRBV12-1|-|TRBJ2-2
TGTGCCAGCAATCTCGGGGGCAGGGGGCTAAAACTGAAAGCGAACACCGGGGAGCTGTTTTTT
CASNLGGRGLKLKANTGELFF
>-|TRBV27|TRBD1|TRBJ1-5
TGTGCCAGCAGTATGTTACAGGGGTCCAATCAGCCCCAGCATTTT
CASSMLQGSNQPQHF
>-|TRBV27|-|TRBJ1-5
TGTGCCAGCAGTCCGGGATTCGGGGGCCCTACCAATCAGCCCCAGCATTTT
CASSPGFGGPTNQPQHF
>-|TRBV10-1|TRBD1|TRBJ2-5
TGCGCCAGCAGTGACCGACAGGGCCAAGAGACCCAGTACTTC
CASSDRQGQETQYF
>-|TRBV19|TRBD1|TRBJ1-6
TGTGCCAGTAGTTCGGGACAGATCTATAATTCACCCCTCCACTTT
CASSSGQIYNSPLHF
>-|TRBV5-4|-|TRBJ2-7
TGTGCCAGCAGCTTGGGGTCAGGGAACCCCTACGAGCAGTACTTC
CASSLGSGNPYEQYF
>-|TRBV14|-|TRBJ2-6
TGTGCCAGCAGCCAAGGGGTTTCCGGGGCCAACGTCCTGACTTTC
CASSQGVSGANVLTF
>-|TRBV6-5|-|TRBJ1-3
TGTGCCAGCAGCTACGAAGGCAGGGGTGGAAACACCATATATTTT
CASSYEGRGGNTIYF
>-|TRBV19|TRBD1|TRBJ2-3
TGTGCCAGTAGTGACCACCGGACAGGCCCCACAGATACGCAGTATTTT
CASSDHRTGPTDTQYF
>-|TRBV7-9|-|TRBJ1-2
TGTGCCAGCAGCTTGCCGGAGCGTTATGGCTACACCTTC
CASSLPERYGYTF
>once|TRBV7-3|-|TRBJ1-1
TGTGCCAGCACCCCGGATCGGGGGAACACTGAAGCTTTCTTT
CASTPDRGNTEAFF
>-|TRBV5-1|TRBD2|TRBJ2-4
TGCGCCAGCAGCCTCGGACTAGCGGGAGACAAAAACATTCAGTACTTC
CASSLGLAGDKNIQYF
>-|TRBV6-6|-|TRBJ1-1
TGTGCCAGCAGCATCAGCTCGAACACTGAAGCTTTCTTT
CASSISSNTEAFF
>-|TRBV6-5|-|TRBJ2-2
TGTGCCAGCAGGCCACTAAGCAACACCGGGGAGCTGTTTTTT
CASRPLSNTGELFF
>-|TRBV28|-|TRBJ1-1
TGTGCCAGCAGTTTTAGGGTAGCCACTGAAGCTTTCTTT
CASSFRVATEAFF
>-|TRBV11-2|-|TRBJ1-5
TGTGCCAGCAGCCTTGACGGCCGCAATCAGCCCCAGCATTTT
CASSLDGRNQPQHF
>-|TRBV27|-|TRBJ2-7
TGTGCCAGCAGTTTAAACAGGGTAAACGAGCAGTACTTC
CASSLNRVNEQYF
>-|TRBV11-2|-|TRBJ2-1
TGTGCCAGCAAGCTTAGGTTCTCGGTCGACGGTTCACGTAGTGAGCAGTTCTTC
CASKLRFSVDGSRSEQFF
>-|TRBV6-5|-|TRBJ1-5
TGTGCCAGCAGTAAAGGGACAACTAGCAATCAGCCCCAGCATTTT
CASSKGTTSNQPQHF
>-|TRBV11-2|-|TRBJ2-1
TGTGCCAGCAGCCCACTGGGGGGAAAGGACAATGAGCAGTTCTTC
CASSPLGGKDNEQFF